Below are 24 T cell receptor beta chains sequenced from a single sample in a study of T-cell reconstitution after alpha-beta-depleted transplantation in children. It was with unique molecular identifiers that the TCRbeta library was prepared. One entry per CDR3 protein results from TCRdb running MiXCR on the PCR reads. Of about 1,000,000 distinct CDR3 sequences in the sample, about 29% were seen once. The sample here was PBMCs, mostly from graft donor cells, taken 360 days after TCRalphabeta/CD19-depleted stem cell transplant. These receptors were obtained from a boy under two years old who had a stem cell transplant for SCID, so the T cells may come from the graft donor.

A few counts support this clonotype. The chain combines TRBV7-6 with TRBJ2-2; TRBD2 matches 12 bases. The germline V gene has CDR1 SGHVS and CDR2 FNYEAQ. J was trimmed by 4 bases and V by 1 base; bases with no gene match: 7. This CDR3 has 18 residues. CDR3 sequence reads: CASSLVLAGGPFTGELFF. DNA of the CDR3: TGTGCCAGCAGCTTAGTGCTAGCGGGGGGGCCGTTCACCGGGGAGCTGTTTTTT.

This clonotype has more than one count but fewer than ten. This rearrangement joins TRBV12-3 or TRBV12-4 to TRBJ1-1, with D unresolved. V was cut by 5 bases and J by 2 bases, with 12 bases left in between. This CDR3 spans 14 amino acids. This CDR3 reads CASSNTGVNTEAFF. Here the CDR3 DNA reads TGTGCCAGCAGTAATACGGGAGTCAACACTGAAGCTTTCTTT.

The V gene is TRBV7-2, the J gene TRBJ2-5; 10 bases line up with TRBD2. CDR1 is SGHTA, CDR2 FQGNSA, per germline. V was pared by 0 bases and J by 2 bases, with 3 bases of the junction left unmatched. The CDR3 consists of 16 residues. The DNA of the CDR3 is TGTGCCAGCAGCTTAGCGGGTAGCGGGGGGCAAGAGACCCAGTACTTC. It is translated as CASSLAGSGGQETQYF.

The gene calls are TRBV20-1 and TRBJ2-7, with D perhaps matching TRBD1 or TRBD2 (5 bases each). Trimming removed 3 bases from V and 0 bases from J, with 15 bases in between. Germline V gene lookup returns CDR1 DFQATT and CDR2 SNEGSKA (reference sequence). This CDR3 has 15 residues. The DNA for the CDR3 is TGCAGTGCTAGTACCGTGTGGGGGATCTCCTACGAGCAGTACTTC. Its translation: CSASTVWGISYEQYF.

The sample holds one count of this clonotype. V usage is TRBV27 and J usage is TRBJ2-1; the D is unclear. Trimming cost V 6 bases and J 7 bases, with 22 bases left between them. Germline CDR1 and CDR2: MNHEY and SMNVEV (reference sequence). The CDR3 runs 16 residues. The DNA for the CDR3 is TGTGCCAGCAGCGACAACCGAGTATGGGGATTGAATGAGCAGTTCTTC. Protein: CASSDNRVWGLNEQFF.

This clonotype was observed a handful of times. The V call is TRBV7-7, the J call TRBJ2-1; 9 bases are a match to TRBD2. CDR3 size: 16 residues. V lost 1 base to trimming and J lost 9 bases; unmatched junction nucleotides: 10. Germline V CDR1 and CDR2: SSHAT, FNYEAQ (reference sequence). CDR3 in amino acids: CASSLGASGTTSEQFF. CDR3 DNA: TGTGCCAGCAGCTTAGGGGCTAGCGGGACCACCTCTGAGCAGTTCTTC.

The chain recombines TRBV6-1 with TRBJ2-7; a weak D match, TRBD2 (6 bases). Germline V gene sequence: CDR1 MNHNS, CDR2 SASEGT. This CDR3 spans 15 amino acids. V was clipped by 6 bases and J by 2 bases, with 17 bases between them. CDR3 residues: CASRSPGTAPYEQYF. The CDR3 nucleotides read TGTGCCAGCAGATCACCCGGGACTGCTCCCTACGAGCAGTACTTC.

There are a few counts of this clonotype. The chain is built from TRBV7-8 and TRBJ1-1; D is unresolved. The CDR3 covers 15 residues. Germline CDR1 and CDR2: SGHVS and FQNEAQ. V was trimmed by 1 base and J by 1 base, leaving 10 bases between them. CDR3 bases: TGTGCCAGCAGCTTAGAAGAGTATAGGAACACTGAAGCTTTCTTT. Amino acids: CASSLEEYRNTEAFF. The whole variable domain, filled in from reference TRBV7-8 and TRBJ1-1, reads GAGVSQSPRYKVAKRGQDVALRCDPISGHVSLFWYQQALGQGPEFLTYFQNEAQLDKSGLPSDRFFAERPEGSVSTLKIQRTQQEDSAVYLCASSLEEYRNTEAFFGQGTRLTVV.

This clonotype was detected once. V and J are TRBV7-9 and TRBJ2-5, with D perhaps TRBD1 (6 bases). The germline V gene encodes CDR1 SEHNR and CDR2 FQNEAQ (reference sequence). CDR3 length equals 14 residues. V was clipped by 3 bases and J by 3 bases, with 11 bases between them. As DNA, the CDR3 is TGTGCCAGCAGCTTTCTGCGGACAGAAGAGACCCAGTACTTC. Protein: CASSFLRTEETQYF.

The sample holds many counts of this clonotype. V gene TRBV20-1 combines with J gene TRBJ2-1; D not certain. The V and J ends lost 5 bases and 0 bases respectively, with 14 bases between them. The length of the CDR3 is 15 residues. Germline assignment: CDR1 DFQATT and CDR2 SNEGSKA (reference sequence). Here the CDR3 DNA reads TGCAGTGCTCCTCGCCGAGCGAGCTCCTACAATGAGCAGTTCTTC. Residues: CSAPRRASSYNEQFF.

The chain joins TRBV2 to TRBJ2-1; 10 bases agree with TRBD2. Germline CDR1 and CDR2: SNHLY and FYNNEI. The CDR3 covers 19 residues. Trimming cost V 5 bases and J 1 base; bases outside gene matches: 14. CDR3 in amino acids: CASSLSRTSGGRSYNEQFF. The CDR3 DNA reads TGTGCCAGCAGTTTATCGCGGACTAGCGGAGGGCGATCCTACAATGAGCAGTTCTTC.

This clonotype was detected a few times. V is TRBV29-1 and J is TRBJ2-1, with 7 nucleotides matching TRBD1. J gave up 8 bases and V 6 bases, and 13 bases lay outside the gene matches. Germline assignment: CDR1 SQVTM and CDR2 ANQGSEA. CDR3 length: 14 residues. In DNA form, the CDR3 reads TGCAGCGTCCGGCCCGGCCTAGGGGGCCATGAGCAGTTCTTC. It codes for CSVRPGLGGHEQFF.

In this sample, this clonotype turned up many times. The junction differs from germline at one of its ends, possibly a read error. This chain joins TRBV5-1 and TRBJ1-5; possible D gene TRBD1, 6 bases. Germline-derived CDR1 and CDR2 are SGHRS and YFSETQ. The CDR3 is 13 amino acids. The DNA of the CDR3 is TGTGCCAGCAGCTTAGAGGGGGGTCAGCCCCAGCATTTT. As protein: CASSLEGGQPQHF.

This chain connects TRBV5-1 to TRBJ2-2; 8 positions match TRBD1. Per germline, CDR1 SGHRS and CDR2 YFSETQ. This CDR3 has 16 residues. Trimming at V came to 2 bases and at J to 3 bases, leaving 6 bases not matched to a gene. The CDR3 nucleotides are TGCGCCAGCAGCTTCATTTCAGGGGGCGACACCGGGGAGCTGTTTTTT. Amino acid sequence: CASSFISGGDTGELFF.

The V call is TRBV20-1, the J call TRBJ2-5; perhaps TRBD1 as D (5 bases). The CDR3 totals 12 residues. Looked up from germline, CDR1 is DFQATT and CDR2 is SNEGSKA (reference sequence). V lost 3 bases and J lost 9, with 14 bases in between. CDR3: CSARDSPGSQYF. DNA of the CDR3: TGCAGTGCTAGGGATTCCCCAGGGTCCCAGTACTTC.

The CDR3 spells CSVEDWGGGSYEQYF. In DNA form, the CDR3 reads TGCAGCGTTGAAGATTGGGGAGGGGGTTCGTACGAGCAGTACTTC. The chain has TRBV29-1 and TRBJ2-7; the D gene is possibly TRBD2 (7 bases). This CDR3 has 15 residues. Per germline, CDR1 SQVTM and CDR2 ANQGSEA. Trimming shortened V by 0 bases and J by 4 bases, and 16 bases separated the two germline ends.

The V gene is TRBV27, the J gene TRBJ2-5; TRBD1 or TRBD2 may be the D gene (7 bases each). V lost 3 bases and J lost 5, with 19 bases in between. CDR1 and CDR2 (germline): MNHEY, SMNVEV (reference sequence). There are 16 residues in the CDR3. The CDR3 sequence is CASSFDQGGPWETQYF. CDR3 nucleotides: TGTGCCAGCAGTTTTGACCAGGGGGGGCCGTGGGAGACCCAGTACTTC.

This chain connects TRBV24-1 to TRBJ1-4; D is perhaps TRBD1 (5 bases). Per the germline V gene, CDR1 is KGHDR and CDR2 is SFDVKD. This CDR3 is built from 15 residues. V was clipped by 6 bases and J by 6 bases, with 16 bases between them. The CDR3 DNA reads TGTGCCACCAGTATTGTTAGAGGGGTGGATGAAAAACTGTTTTTT. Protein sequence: CATSIVRGVDEKLFF.

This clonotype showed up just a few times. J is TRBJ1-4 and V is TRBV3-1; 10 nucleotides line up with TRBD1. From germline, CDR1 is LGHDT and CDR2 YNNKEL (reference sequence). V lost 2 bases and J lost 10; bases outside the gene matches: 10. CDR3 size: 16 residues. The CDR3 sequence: CASSQHSTGGQGKLFF. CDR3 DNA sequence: TGTGCCAGCAGCCAACACTCGACAGGGGGCCAAGGAAAACTGTTTTTT.

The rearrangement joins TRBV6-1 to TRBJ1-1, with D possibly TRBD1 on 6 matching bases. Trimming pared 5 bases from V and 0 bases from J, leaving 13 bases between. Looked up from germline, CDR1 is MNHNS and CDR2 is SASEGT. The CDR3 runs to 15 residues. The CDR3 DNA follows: TGTGCCAGCAGTAAGCGACAGGCCATGAACACTGAAGCTTTCTTT. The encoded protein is CASSKRQAMNTEAFF.

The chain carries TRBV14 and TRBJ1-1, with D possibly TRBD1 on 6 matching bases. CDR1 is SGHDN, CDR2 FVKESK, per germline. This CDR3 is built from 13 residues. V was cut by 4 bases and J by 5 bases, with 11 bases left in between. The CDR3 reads CASSPDRRTEAFF. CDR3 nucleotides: TGTGCCAGCAGCCCCGACAGGAGAACTGAAGCTTTCTTT.

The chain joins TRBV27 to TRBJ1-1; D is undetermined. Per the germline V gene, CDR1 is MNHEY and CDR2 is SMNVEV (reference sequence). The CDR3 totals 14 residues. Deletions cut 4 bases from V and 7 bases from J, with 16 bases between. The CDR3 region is CASSSMKIGVEAFF. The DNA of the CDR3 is TGTGCCAGCAGTTCCATGAAGATCGGAGTTGAAGCTTTCTTT.

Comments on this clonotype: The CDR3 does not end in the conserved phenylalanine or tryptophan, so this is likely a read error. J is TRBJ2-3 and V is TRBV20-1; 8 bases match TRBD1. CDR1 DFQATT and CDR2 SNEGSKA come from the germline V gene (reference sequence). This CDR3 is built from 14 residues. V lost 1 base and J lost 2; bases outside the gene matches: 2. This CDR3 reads CSARGTGSTDTQYS. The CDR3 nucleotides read TGCAGTGCTAGAGGGACAGGGTCCACAGATACGCAGTATTCT.

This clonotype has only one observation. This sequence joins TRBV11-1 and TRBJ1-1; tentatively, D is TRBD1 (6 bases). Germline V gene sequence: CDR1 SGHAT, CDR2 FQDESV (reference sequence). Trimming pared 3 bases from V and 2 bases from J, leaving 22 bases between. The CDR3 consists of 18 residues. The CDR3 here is CASSFQSTRDTINTEAFF. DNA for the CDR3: TGTGCCAGCAGCTTCCAATCGACTCGGGACACCATTAACACTGAAGCTTTCTTT.